These 26 T cell receptor beta chains share one sample of origin, sequenced in a study of shared clonotypes between healthy human individuals. Assay: immunoSEQ multiplex PCR; the TCRdb copy retains only in-frame clones and omits some. Of 550,000 to 850,000 clones listed, 72% were seen once; the top ten hold more than 1.5%. What was sequenced was memory CD4+ T cells sorted from blood. The subset was: CD45RA-negative fraction. The receptors derive from a woman in her twenties or thirties in good health.

This clone was counted a few times. V gene TRBV7-7 combines with J gene TRBJ2-2; a weak D match, TRBD2 (6 bases). Looked up from germline, CDR1 is SSHAT and CDR2 is FNYEAQ (reference sequence). The length of the CDR3 is 16 residues. Trimming shortened V by 5 bases and J by 4 bases, and 17 bases separated the two germline ends. In DNA, the CDR3 is TGTGCCAGCAGCGATAGCGGAGCCGTCGGCACCGGGGAGCTGTTTTTT. Translated: CASSDSGAVGTGELFF.

The chain links TRBV11-2 to TRBJ2-1, with TRBD2 matching over 11 bases. This CDR3 comprises 18 residues. Germline V lookup: CDR1 SGHAT, CDR2 FQNNGV. V lost 4 bases and J lost 2; bases outside the gene matches: 10. The CDR3 loop reads CASSSRLAGGGAYNEQFF. The CDR3 coding sequence is TGTGCCAGCAGCTCGCGCCTAGCGGGAGGAGGGGCCTACAATGAGCAGTTCTTC.

With respect to this clone: Other DNA sequences in this sample translate to the same CDR3. The gene calls are TRBV6-5 and TRBJ2-2; perhaps TRBD2 as D (6 bases). Deletions cut 3 bases from V and 4 bases from J, with 6 bases between. CDR1 is MNHEY and CDR2 is SVGAGI in the germline V gene. The CDR3 consists of 13 residues. The CDR3 spells CASSYSGTGELFF. The CDR3 coding sequence is TGTGCCAGCAGTTATAGCGGCACCGGGGAGCTGTTTTTT.

The rearrangement links TRBV29-1 to TRBJ2-1, with 7 nucleotides matching TRBD1. V lost 3 bases and J lost 7; bases outside the gene matches: 12. Germline loops: CDR1 SQVTM, CDR2 ANQGSEA. The CDR3 extends over 15 amino acids. CDR3 bases: TGCAGCGTTGATGGGACAGCGAAGGCCGGTAATGAGCAGTTCTTC. Translated, it gives CSVDGTAKAGNEQFF.

A note on this clone: The identical CDR3 is also encoded by other nucleotide sequences in the sample. This chain links TRBV29-1 with TRBJ1-5; D uncertain. The CDR3 has 11 amino acids. The V gene's germline CDR1 is SQVTM and CDR2 ANQGSEA. The V and J ends lost 6 bases and 4 bases respectively, with 7 bases between them. The CDR3 region has the DNA TGCAGCGTGGGAGGGAATCAGCCCCAGCATTTT. Amino acids: CSVGGNQPQHF.

Comment on this clone: A read error may produce the germline difference seen at one junction end. The chain joins TRBV18 to TRBJ2-5, with D perhaps matching TRBD1 or TRBD2 (5 bases each). Germline V gives CDR1 KGHSH, CDR2 LQKENI. This CDR3 contains 16 residues. The CDR3 nucleotides are TGTGCCAGCTCAGCACCGGGACGGGTGTACCAAGAGACCCAGTACTTC. As protein: CASSAPGRVYQETQYF. Complete variable domain (other parts from reference TRBV18 and TRBJ2-5): NAGVMQNPRHLVRRRGQEARLRCSPMKGHSHVYWYRQLPEEGLKFMVYLQKENIIDESGMPKERFSAEFPKEGPSILRIQQVVRGDSAAYFCASSAPGRVYQETQYFGPGTRLLVL.

This sequence joins TRBV28 and TRBJ2-1; D gene uncertain. Looked up from germline, CDR1 is MDHEN and CDR2 is SYDVKM. Trimming took off 6 bases at V and 10 bases at J, with 10 bases between the two ends. This CDR3 has 11 residues. CDR3 loop: CASSKSWEQFF. In nucleotides, the CDR3 is TGTGCCAGCAGCAAGAGTTGGGAGCAGTTCTTC.

The chain uses TRBV18 and TRBJ1-1; unclear D gene. Trimming left V 1 base short and J 5 bases short, with 11 bases between. CDR3 length: 14 residues. Germline values: CDR1 KGHSH, CDR2 LQKENI. The CDR3 region is CASSPRMEGTEAFF. The CDR3 DNA reads as TGTGCCAGCTCACCACGAATGGAGGGTACTGAAGCTTTCTTT.

The chain has TRBV19 and TRBJ2-1; 7 nucleotides line up with TRBD2. J gave up 2 bases and V 4 bases, and 8 bases lay outside the gene matches. Germline CDR1 and CDR2: LNHDA and SQIVND (reference sequence). This CDR3 comprises 16 residues. This chain's CDR3 is CASSRGEGPPYNEQFF. Written as DNA, the CDR3 is TGTGCCAGTAGTAGGGGGGAGGGTCCCCCCTACAATGAGCAGTTCTTC.

V and J are TRBV28 and TRBJ2-3; 8 bases match TRBD2. The CDR3 sequence is 16 residues long. Germline loops: CDR1 MDHEN, CDR2 SYDVKM. The V gene end was trimmed by 4 bases and the J gene end by 2 bases; junction bases not matched to a gene: 8. CDR3 DNA sequence: TGTGCCAGCAGTTCCTTAGCGGGACTACCCACAGATACGCAGTATTTT. Translating gives CASSSLAGLPTDTQYF.

The chain employs TRBV7-2 and TRBJ2-1, with D possibly TRBD2 on 6 matching bases. Germline values: CDR1 SGHTA, CDR2 FQGNSA. The V end was cut by 1 base, the J end by 7 bases, with 14 bases between. CDR3 length equals 15 residues. This chain's CDR3 is CASSLVRGNGNEQFF. The CDR3 nucleotides are TGTGCCAGCAGCTTAGTGCGGGGAAATGGGAATGAGCAGTTCTTC.

This chain joins TRBV7-9 and TRBJ1-5, with TRBD1 as a possible D gene (6 bases). Germline values: CDR1 SEHNR, CDR2 FQNEAQ (reference sequence). V lost 5 bases, J lost 5 bases, and 16 bases lay in between. The CDR3 has 15 amino acids. The CDR3 DNA sequence: TGTGCCAGCAGCGGACCGGGACACAGGGATCAGCCCCAGCATTTT. It codes for CASSGPGHRDQPQHF.

The rearrangement uses TRBV29-1 and TRBJ1-2; D is unresolved. Germline V CDR1 and CDR2: SQVTM, ANQGSEA. The CDR3 extends over 15 amino acids. The V end lost 0 bases, the J end lost 0 bases, and 11 bases lay between the germline ends. The CDR3 is CSVEDRGRANYGYTF. The CDR3 DNA is TGCAGCGTTGAAGATCGCGGCCGAGCTAACTATGGCTACACCTTC.

In the case of this clone: Different DNA sequences within this sample yield the same CDR3. This rearrangement joins TRBV7-9 to TRBJ2-5, with D maybe TRBD2 (5 bases). Per germline, CDR1 SEHNR and CDR2 FQNEAQ (reference sequence). This CDR3 region has 14 residues. V was trimmed by 1 base and J by 2 bases, leaving 8 bases between them. The CDR3 loop is CASSLVGGQETQYF. CDR3 coding DNA: TGTGCCAGCAGCTTAGTCGGCGGGCAAGAGACCCAGTACTTC. Filled out from reference TRBV7-9 and TRBJ2-5, the complete variable domain reads DTGVSQNPRHKITKRGQNVTFRCDPISEHNRLYWYRQTLGQGPEFLTYFQNEAQLEKSRLLSDRFSAERPKGSFSTLEIQRTEQGDSAMYLCASSLVGGQETQYFGPGTRLLVL.

CDR3 protein: CASSSQGGGLYEQYF. The DNA of the CDR3 is TGTGCCAGCAGTTCCCAGGGGGGGGGCCTTTACGAGCAGTACTTC. The chain combines TRBV6-5 with TRBJ2-7; D tentatively reads TRBD1 or TRBD2 (7 bases each). The CDR3 runs to 15 residues. CDR1 is MNHEY, CDR2 SVGAGI, per germline. V dropped 4 bases and J dropped 4 bases, with 17 bases sitting between them.

The V and J genes are TRBV28 and TRBJ2-5, with 11 nucleotides matching TRBD2. The J call may be faulty, since TRBJ2-7 better matches the DNA end. The CDR3 is 14 amino acids. CDR1 and CDR2 (germline): MDHEN, SYDVKM. CDR3 DNA sequence: TGTGCCAGCAGTACCGGGACTAGCGGCTACGAGCAGTACTTC. Encoded protein: CASSTGTSGYEQYF.

The chain links TRBV18 to TRBJ2-3, with D possibly being TRBD2 (5 bases). This CDR3 has 15 residues. The germline gives CDR1 KGHSH, CDR2 LQKENI. The ends were cut back, 3 bases at V and 2 bases at J, with 12 bases in the middle. This CDR3 is CASSPTTGNTDTQYF. DNA of the CDR3: TGTGCCAGCTCACCCACCACCGGGAACACAGATACGCAGTATTTT.

The chain couples TRBV2 to TRBJ2-7, with D unclear. Germline loops: CDR1 SNHLY, CDR2 FYNNEI. The length of the CDR3 is 11 residues. The V and J ends lost 4 bases and 10 bases respectively, with 11 bases between them. CDR3 sequence (DNA): TGTGCCAGCAGTGGTCAAGGAGTTCAGTACTTC. Translating it yields CASSGQGVQYF.

This sequence joins TRBV28 and TRBJ2-1; the D gene is possibly TRBD2 (6 bases). Trimming pared 4 bases from V and 6 bases from J, leaving 13 bases between. The CDR3 has 14 amino acids. Looked up from germline, CDR1 is MDHEN and CDR2 is SYDVKM. CDR3 DNA: TGTGCCAGCAGTTCTGCCGGGACTCTCAATGAGCAGTTCTTC. It codes for CASSSAGTLNEQFF.

The chain carries TRBV2 and TRBJ1-1; D is undetermined. Germline V CDR1 and CDR2: SNHLY, FYNNEI. CDR3 length: 11 residues. V lost 4 bases to trimming and J lost 5 bases, with 5 bases between them. For the CDR3, the DNA is TGTGCCAGCAGTGTCAGAACTGAAGCTTTCTTT. Amino acids: CASSVRTEAFF. The entire variable domain, with the rest obtained from reference TRBV2 and TRBJ1-1, is as follows: EPEVTQTPSHQVTQMGQEVILRCVPISNHLYFYWYRQILGQKVEFLVSFYNNEISEKSEIFDDQFSVERPDGSNFTLKIRSTKLEDSAMYFCASSVRTEAFFGQGTRLTVV.

The V gene is TRBV7-7, the J gene TRBJ2-1; D may be TRBD2 (5 bases). Looked up from germline, CDR1 is SSHAT and CDR2 is FNYEAQ (reference sequence). V was clipped by 5 bases and J by 10 bases, with 15 bases between them. The CDR3 contains 13 residues. The CDR3 DNA reads as TGTGCCAGCAGCCCCTACGGGGTTAAGGAGCAGTTCTTC. Translation: CASSPYGVKEQFF.

The chain couples TRBV29-1 to TRBJ2-4, with 12 positions matching TRBD2. V shed 7 bases, J shed 1 base, and the junction held 17 bases outside the gene matches. The V gene's germline CDR1 is SQVTM and CDR2 ANQGSEA. The CDR3 length is 19 residues. The CDR3: CSATTGRSSGRVAKNIQYF. As DNA, the CDR3 is TGCAGCGCGACTACTGGGAGATCTAGCGGGAGGGTGGCCAAAAACATTCAGTACTTC.

DNA for the CDR3: TGTGCCGGAGGACAGGGGAGCTATAATTCACCCCTCCACTTT. It is translated as CAGGQGSYNSPLHF. The gene calls are TRBV2 and TRBJ1-6; 9 bases are shared with TRBD1. The ends lost 11 bases at V and 3 bases at J; junction bases unmatched: 5. CDR3 length: 14 residues. Per germline, CDR1 SNHLY and CDR2 FYNNEI.

In nucleotides, the CDR3 is TGTGCCAGTCGGACAGGACTTAGCAATCAGCCCCAGCATTTT. This gives the protein CASRTGLSNQPQHF. The chain has TRBV2 and TRBJ1-5; 7 bases map to TRBD1. Germline V gene sequence: CDR1 SNHLY, CDR2 FYNNEI. V lost 9 bases and J lost 0; bases outside the gene matches: 5. The CDR3 totals 14 residues.

The chain employs TRBV7-9 and TRBJ2-5, with TRBD2 identical over 10 bases. From germline, CDR1 is SEHNR and CDR2 FQNEAQ (reference sequence). The CDR3 consists of 14 residues. V dropped 5 bases and J dropped 7; count of bases not matched to a gene: 7. The CDR3 spells CASSPSGRAATQYF. The CDR3 DNA reads TGTGCCAGCAGCCCTAGCGGGAGAGCGGCGACCCAGTACTTC.

This clone was picked up one time. The chain employs TRBV27 and TRBJ1-2, with D hard to call. Germline V lookup: CDR1 MNHEY, CDR2 SMNVEV (reference sequence). The CDR3 is made up of 16 amino acids. The V and J ends lost 2 bases and 2 bases respectively, with 15 bases between them. This CDR3 is CASSLPPLGANYGYTF. The CDR3 nucleotides are TGTGCCAGCAGTTTACCCCCTTTAGGTGCGAACTATGGCTACACCTTC.